This TCR beta chain was sequenced for a study of blood T cell repertoires in COVID-19. As for the study in general: Sample material is recorded as cDNA or gDNA derived from T cells, B-cell-depleted T cells, or PBMCs.

Generated by immunoSEQ multiplex PCR, the TCRdb table keeps only in-frame clones and is missing some. The sample holds tens of thousands of clones, 74% seen once. The TCR sequence derives from a woman of 80 years or more with acute or convalescent COVID-19. The sample was peripheral blood.

Here the CDR3 reads CASADGLNEKLFF. Written as DNA, the CDR3 is TGTGCCAGCGCGGACGGACTTAATGAAAAACTGTTTTTT. The genes are TRBV28 and TRBJ1-4; no definite D call. The CDR3 is 13 amino acids. The ends were cut back, 8 bases at V and 4 bases at J, with 11 bases in the middle. Germline V lookup: CDR1 MDHEN, CDR2 SYDVKM.